This T cell receptor beta chain was captured in a study of Tregs in tolerant kidney transplant recipients. The study's findings and limits: Nucleotide sequences could not be compared across some patients' samples due to primer changes. Findings come from small patient numbers and require larger validation.

With respect to this clone: The antigen remains undetermined.

The CDR3 extends over 14 amino acids. The germline CDR1 and CDR2 sequences are SGHTA and FQGNSA. J lost 3 bases, V lost 6 bases, and 6 bases had no gene match. Unstimulated regulatory T cells (CD4+CD25+CD127-), CD4+CD25- non-regulatory cells, CD4 and CD8 cells were FACS-sorted from thawed PBMCs. An overnight rest at 37°C with approximately 180 IU/ml IL-2 preceded regulatory T cell sorting from thawed PBMCs. Clones were sequenced by immunoSEQ multiplex PCR, and TCRdb holds only the in-frame ones, with some missing. This table has roughly 69,000 clones, approximately 98% appearing once. The source is a human donor who received a combined kidney and bone marrow transplant. This sample comprised Tregs from blood, obtained before the transplant. The chain is built from TRBV7-2 and TRBJ2-7, with 9 bases matching TRBD2. CDR3 sequence reads: CASSLSGSGYEQYF. In nucleotides, the CDR3 is TGTGCCAGCAGTCTTAGCGGGAGTGGCTACGAGCAGTACTTC.